This record concerns one TCR beta chain sequence. The sample belongs to a study of blood T cells in healthy people across ages. The CDR3 runs to 13 residues. Germline V gene data show CDR1 as MNHEY and CDR2 as SVGAGI. Trimming took off 6 bases at V and 5 bases at J, with 14 bases between the two ends. Through a sample-barcoded 5' primer and a J-beta primer mix, a second PCR was run for roughly 7 to 11 cycles. In TCRdb, the 5' RACE reads were re-called with MiXCR into one record per CDR3 protein. The top ten hold 20% to 25% of the sample, which has under 950,000 distinct CDR3 sequences, 22% seen once. The chain carries TRBV6-5 and TRBJ2-7; D unresolved. The sample comprised blood. This receptor was taken from a man between 65 and 80 years old in good health. CDR3: CASRTPGLDEQYF. CDR3 nucleotide sequence: TGTGCCAGCAGAACTCCCGGTCTTGACGAGCAGTACTTC.